This T cell receptor beta chain was found in a study of blood T cell repertoires in COVID-19. Looking at the study overall: Material from acute and convalescent COVID-19 was sourced from the United States, Italy and Spain. The analysed material was cDNA or gDNA that came from T cells, B-cell-depleted T cells, or PBMCs.

Original data processing: Quantification of nucleated cells was approximated via reference gene primer amplification. Sequencing used immunoSEQ multiplex PCR; TCRdb keeps in-frame clones, though not all of them. That table gives V, J and clone size, and the DNA gave D and trimming. The sample gives under 100,000 clones, about 89% of which show up once; about 9.1% is in the top ten. The CDR3 extends over 12 amino acids. The J segment lost 8 bases and the V segment lost 5 bases, leaving 2 bases of the junction unmatched. Germline V gene data show CDR1 as MNHNY and CDR2 as SVGAGI (reference sequence). The table lists this clone with a count of one.

The chain joins TRBV6-6 to TRBJ1-4, with 7 positions matching TRBD1. The sequenced sample was peripheral blood. This sequence originates from a middle-aged man with acute or convalescent COVID-19. CDR3 DNA sequence: TGTGCCAGCAGTAGGGACAGCGAAAAACTGTTTTTT. Its protein is CASSRDSEKLFF.